The 30 T cell receptor beta chains in this list originate from one sample, sequenced in a study of OX40 agonist ivuxolimab in advanced cancers. The method was immunoSEQ multiplex PCR; TCRdb's version includes in-frame clones alone and lacks a portion of them. The sample carries approximately 70,000 clones, just over 90% recorded once. The sample was CD4+ or CD8+ T cells sorted from blood, taken in a trial of the OX40 agonist ivuxolimab. These receptors were collected from an adult with an advanced solid tumor such as melanoma, head and neck, liver or kidney cancer.

The J gene is TRBJ2-1, the V gene TRBV7-2; perhaps TRBD1 as D (5 bases). The CDR3 contains 13 residues. CDR1 is SGHTA and CDR2 is FQGNSA in the germline V gene. Trimming cost V 1 base and J 5 bases, with 6 bases left between them. Here the CDR3 DNA reads TGTGCCAGCAGCTTAGTAGGGGACAATGAGCAGTTCTTC. This gives the protein CASSLVGDNEQFF.

V usage is TRBV7-2 and J usage is TRBJ2-1; 7 positions match TRBD2. The J segment lost 6 bases and the V segment lost 1 base, leaving 6 bases of the junction unmatched. The length of the CDR3 is 15 residues. Germline CDR1 SGHTA, CDR2 FQGNSA. CDR3 in amino acids: CASSLGEGRVNEQFF. The CDR3 DNA reads as TGTGCCAGCAGCTTAGGGGAGGGCCGAGTCAATGAGCAGTTCTTC. The full variable domain, in which reference TRBV7-2 and TRBJ2-1 provide the parts outside the CDR3, is GAGVSQSPSNKVTEKGKDVELRCDPISGHTALYWYRQSLGQGLEFLIYFQGNSAPDKSGLPSDRFSAERTGGSVSTLTIQRTQQEDSAVYLCASSLGEGRVNEQFFGPGTRLTVL.

The chain combines TRBV7-2 with TRBJ1-1; D might be TRBD1 (6 bases). CDR1 is SGHTA, CDR2 FQGNSA, per germline. This CDR3 spans 14 amino acids. The V gene lost 4 bases and the J gene lost 1 base, with 10 bases spanning the gap. The CDR3 spells CASSSDRKNTEAFF. CDR3 nucleotides: TGTGCCAGCAGCTCGGACAGAAAGAACACTGAAGCTTTCTTT.

The chain has TRBV6-1 and TRBJ1-5; D perhaps matches TRBD1 (6 bases). Germline assignment: CDR1 MNHNS and CDR2 SASEGT. This CDR3 has 14 residues. Trimming pared 9 bases from V and 3 bases from J, leaving 15 bases between. The CDR3 region has the DNA TGTGCCAGTGGGAGAGGGGGGGACAATCAGCCCCAGCATTTT. It translates to CASGRGGDNQPQHF.

The chain links TRBV5-6 to TRBJ1-2; D remains unclear. V was clipped by 4 bases and J by 3 bases, with 13 bases between them. In germline, CDR1 is SGHDT, CDR2 YYEEEE. The CDR3 loop spans 14 amino acids. This CDR3 reads CASSKPGNHYGYTF. The CDR3 DNA follows: TGTGCCAGCAGCAAGCCCGGAAACCACTATGGCTACACCTTC.

The chain combines TRBV9 with TRBJ2-3, with 10 nucleotides matching TRBD2. With 10 bases clipped from V and 3 bases from J, the junction kept 8 bases outside the gene matches. The germline CDR1 and CDR2 sequences are SGDLS and YYNGEE. The length of the CDR3 is 14 residues. The CDR3 region has the DNA TGTGCCTCCCAACCGGGACTAGCGACAGATACGCAGTATTTT. It yields the protein CASQPGLATDTQYF.

The chain carries TRBV6-1 and TRBJ2-7; D might be TRBD1 or TRBD2, each matching 5 bases. The germline V and J ends were trimmed by 7 bases and 7 bases, with 20 bases remaining between them. There are 14 residues in the CDR3. Germline V gives CDR1 MNHNS, CDR2 SASEGT. CDR3 sequence (DNA): TGTGCCAGCAACCCAGGGACCCTCCCGCGGGAGCAGTACTTC. Amino acids: CASNPGTLPREQYF.

The table lists this clone with a count of one. V gene TRBV7-2 combines with J gene TRBJ2-1; D possibly corresponds to TRBD2 (7 bases). CDR3 length equals 13 residues. Germline CDR1 SGHTA, CDR2 FQGNSA. V lost 3 bases, J lost 7 bases, and 10 bases lay in between. The CDR3 DNA sequence: TGTGCCAGCAGCTTGGGGGGGCAGAATGAGCAGTTCTTC. Residues: CASSLGGQNEQFF.

This chain uses TRBV11-2 with TRBJ1-5, with D tentatively TRBD1 (5 bases). V lost 0 bases and J 7 bases, leaving 10 bases between the germline ends. This CDR3 comprises 14 residues. The germline V gene has CDR1 SGHAT and CDR2 FQNNGV. The CDR3 coding sequence is TGTGCCAGCAGCTTAGATGGAGGGGACCAGCCCCAGCATTTT. Its translation: CASSLDGGDQPQHF.

The chain joins TRBV19 to TRBJ2-7; D gene uncertain. This CDR3 comprises 15 residues. Trimming removed 3 bases from V and 3 bases from J, with 15 bases in between. Per germline, CDR1 LNHDA and CDR2 SQIVND (reference sequence). CDR3 amino acids: CASSIAPGGNYEQYF. CDR3 nucleotide sequence: TGTGCCAGTAGTATCGCCCCGGGCGGTAACTACGAGCAGTACTTC.

The chain employs TRBV19 and TRBJ2-4, with D perhaps given as TRBD1 or TRBD2 (5 bases each). Trimming pared 4 bases from V and 6 bases from J, leaving 22 bases between. Germline V gene lookup returns CDR1 LNHDA and CDR2 SQIVND (reference sequence). The CDR3 extends over 17 amino acids. The CDR3 region is CASSTSRGQSAGNIQYF. The CDR3 DNA sequence: TGTGCCAGTAGTACATCAAGGGGCCAGAGTGCGGGAAACATTCAGTACTTC.

This sequence joins TRBV30 and TRBJ2-4; a possible D gene is TRBD1 (6 bases). Germline values: CDR1 GTSNPN, CDR2 SVGIG (reference sequence). The CDR3 totals 15 residues. V was clipped by 3 bases and J by 2 bases, with 14 bases between them. The CDR3 protein is CAWRAAGQSKNIQYF. CDR3 coding DNA: TGTGCCTGGAGGGCAGCAGGACAGTCCAAAAACATTCAGTACTTC.

The chain combines TRBV10-3 with TRBJ1-5; the match to TRBD1 covers 7 bases. V shed 1 base, J shed 4 bases, and the junction held 4 bases outside the gene matches. Germline CDR1 reads ENHRY; CDR2 reads SYGVKD. There are 15 residues in the CDR3. Written as DNA, the CDR3 is TGTGCCATCAGTGAGTGGCAGGGGGAGAATCAGCCCCAGCATTTT. This sequence encodes CAISEWQGENQPQHF.

Only one count was recorded for this clone. The chain uses TRBV5-1 and TRBJ2-2; 7 bases are a match to TRBD2. Germline V CDR1 and CDR2: SGHRS, YFSETQ. This CDR3 has 15 amino acids. J was trimmed by 6 bases and V by 5 bases; bases with no gene match: 10. CDR3 sequence reads: CASRRLSGTAGELFF. In nucleotides, the CDR3 is TGCGCCAGCAGACGGCTAAGCGGGACCGCCGGGGAGCTGTTTTTT.

The chain combines TRBV10-3 with TRBJ2-1; D is possibly TRBD1 (5 bases). V shed 4 bases and J shed 5 bases, with 6 bases lying between them. The CDR3 spans 12 residues. Germline V gene data show CDR1 as ENHRY and CDR2 as SYGVKD. DNA for the CDR3: TGTGCCATCAGTGGACAGAACAATGAGCAGTTCTTC. It codes for CAISGQNNEQFF.

The J gene is TRBJ1-2, the V gene TRBV7-8; D unclear. V gave up 1 base and J gave up 2 bases, with 5 bases separating them. Germline loops: CDR1 SGHVS, CDR2 FQNEAQ. The CDR3 extends over 13 amino acids. The CDR3 loop is CASSLGQNYGYTF. The CDR3 DNA reads as TGTGCCAGCAGCTTAGGCCAAAACTATGGCTACACCTTC.

This clone was observed once. The CDR3 nucleotides read TGTGCCAGCAGCCGTTTAGGGGCAGGGGATAGCACTGAAGCTTTCTTT. It encodes CASSRLGAGDSTEAFF. The genes are TRBV14 and TRBJ1-1, with a possible D match to TRBD1 (6 bases). The CDR3 has 16 residues. Germline V lookup: CDR1 SGHDN, CDR2 FVKESK. V lost 4 bases, J lost 4 bases, and 19 bases lay in between.

V usage is TRBV28 and J usage is TRBJ1-5, with a weak D call TRBD1 (5 bases). The CDR3 covers 15 residues. V lost 2 bases and J 0 bases, leaving 8 bases between the germline ends. Germline lookup yields CDR1 MDHEN and CDR2 SYDVKM. CDR3 region: CASSLRQFSNQPQHF. In nucleotides, the CDR3 is TGTGCCAGCAGTTTACGACAGTTTAGCAATCAGCCCCAGCATTTT.

The V gene is TRBV4-2, the J gene TRBJ2-2; possibly TRBD2 for D (5 bases). Germline-derived CDR1 and CDR2 are LGHNA and YNFKEQ. Between the trimmed V and J ends, which lost 1 base and 6 bases, there was a span of 12 bases. The CDR3 extends over 15 amino acids. The CDR3 is CASSQVLARPGELFF. CDR3 DNA: TGTGCCAGCAGCCAAGTTTTAGCGAGGCCCGGGGAGCTGTTTTTT.

This chain uses TRBV7-9 with TRBJ1-1; no clear D gene. CDR1 is SEHNR and CDR2 is FQNEAQ in the germline V gene (reference sequence). V dropped 2 bases and J dropped 10 bases, with 8 bases sitting between them. The CDR3 runs to 11 residues. The DNA for the CDR3 is TGTGCCAGCAGCTTATCCCGGGGAGCTTTCTTT. This translates into CASSLSRGAFF.

This chain connects TRBV7-9 to TRBJ2-1; D is possibly TRBD2 (6 bases). The germline gives CDR1 SEHNR, CDR2 FQNEAQ (reference sequence). Trimming removed 5 bases from V and 7 bases from J, with 21 bases in between. The CDR3 consists of 16 residues. The CDR3 sequence: CASSRWDSLEGNEQFF. DNA for the CDR3: TGTGCCAGCAGCCGATGGGACTCTCTCGAAGGGAATGAGCAGTTCTTC. Full variable domain (remainder filled in from reference TRBV7-9 and TRBJ2-1): DTGVSQNPRHKITKRGQNVTFRCDPISEHNRLYWYRQTLGQGPEFLTYFQNEAQLEKSRLLSDRFSAERPKGSFSTLEIQRTEQGDSAMYLCASSRWDSLEGNEQFFGPGTRLTVL.

The chain has TRBV6-6 and TRBJ2-4, with D unclear. The germline CDR1 and CDR2 sequences are MNHNY and SVGAGI (reference sequence). The CDR3 runs to 11 residues. The V and J ends lost 8 bases and 8 bases respectively, with 10 bases between them. The CDR3 here is CASGSRDIQYF. The CDR3 DNA reads TGTGCCAGCGGTTCCAGAGACATTCAGTACTTC.

V usage is TRBV5-3 and J usage is TRBJ2-7; D might be TRBD1 (6 bases). TRBV5-3 counts as an open reading frame of uncertain function. The CDR3 runs to 12 residues. With 5 bases removed from V and 3 bases from J, the gap between germline ends came to 9 bases. The CDR3 DNA reads TGTGCCAGAAGTACACAGGGCTACGAGCAGTACTTC. Its protein product is CARSTQGYEQYF.

The rearrangement joins TRBV28 to TRBJ2-1; D is possibly TRBD2 (5 bases). The germline gives CDR1 MDHEN, CDR2 SYDVKM. With 5 bases removed from V and 14 bases from J, the gap between germline ends came to 25 bases. This CDR3 spans 15 amino acids. The DNA of the CDR3 is TGTGCCAGCAGTGATCGACTATTCCAAGGGCTTGATGAGTTCTTC. Translated, it gives CASSDRLFQGLDEFF.

This chain uses TRBV4-3 with TRBJ2-2; 8 nucleotides agree with TRBD1. Germline CDR1 reads LGHNA; CDR2 reads YSLEER. The CDR3 has 16 amino acids. With V trimmed by 3 bases and J by 7 bases, 10 bases remained unmatched. The CDR3 region has the DNA TGCGCCAGCAGCCAGACCGGACAGGGTCGACACGGGGAGCTGTTTTTT. Translation gives CASSQTGQGRHGELFF.

V gene TRBV7-6 combines with J gene TRBJ2-2, with D tentatively TRBD2 (6 bases). Germline values: CDR1 SGHVS, CDR2 FNYEAQ. The CDR3 has 14 residues. V was shortened by 4 bases and J by 4 bases, with 10 bases between the two germline ends. CDR3 DNA sequence: TGTGCCAGCAGCTCCGGACTAATCACCGGGGAGCTGTTTTTT. It codes for CASSSGLITGELFF.

A few counts support this clone. The CDR3 region is CASGDRGLQPQHF. The CDR3 bases are TGTGCCAGTGGGGACAGGGGGCTGCAGCCCCAGCATTTT. The rearrangement links TRBV19 to TRBJ1-5, with 12 bases aligning to TRBD1. CDR1 is LNHDA, CDR2 SQIVND, per germline (reference sequence). This CDR3 spans 13 amino acids. Unmatched junction bases numbered 3, after V lost 8 bases and J lost 7 bases.

The V and J genes are TRBV7-6 and TRBJ2-2; TRBD1 is a possible D gene (5 bases). The CDR3 has 17 residues. CDR1 and CDR2 from the germline V gene are SGHVS and FNYEAQ. Trimming left V 3 bases short and J 7 bases short, with 21 bases between. The chain's CDR3 is CASSFIALAGSNGELFF. CDR3 nucleotide sequence: TGTGCCAGCAGCTTCATCGCCTTAGCAGGGTCGAACGGGGAGCTGTTTTTT.

To note about this clone: This CDR3 is also generated by other DNA sequences in the sample. The chain carries TRBV19 and TRBJ1-4; 11 bases map to TRBD1. Trimming cost V 6 bases and J 6 bases; bases outside gene matches: 6. The CDR3 consists of 15 residues. The germline V gene encodes CDR1 LNHDA and CDR2 SQIVND (reference sequence). The CDR3 sequence: CASSHPGQGDEKLFF. The CDR3, as DNA: TGTGCCAGTAGCCACCCGGGACAGGGGGATGAAAAACTGTTTTTT.

The chain joins TRBV15 to TRBJ2-7, with TRBD2 identical over 8 bases. CDR3 size: 17 residues. With V trimmed by 1 base and J by 4 bases, 12 bases remained unmatched. CDR1 LNHNV and CDR2 YYDKDF come from the germline V gene (reference sequence). This CDR3 reads CATSRVSGTSRPYEQYF. The DNA for the CDR3 is TGTGCCACCAGCAGAGTTAGCGGGACTAGTAGACCGTACGAGCAGTACTTC.